One T cell receptor (beta chain) is described in this entry. What it binds is not known. V lost 3 bases and J lost 5; bases outside the gene matches: 8. The germline gives CDR1 SGHNT, CDR2 YYREEE (reference sequence). The CDR3 has 15 amino acids. This entry comes from a study of T cells in Graves' hyperthyroidism and ophthalmopathy. General study points: The model made its ophthalmopathy prediction, and onset followed a median 6.5 months later. Ophthalmopathy could be told apart from stable hyperthyroidism with a 13 V-J model.

TCR beta CDR3 regions were amplified from RNA transcripts. TCR CDR3 regions were first amplified by RT-PCR with HTBI primers. TCRdb reprocessed the multiplex PCR reads with MiXCR, giving one entry per CDR3 protein. The table shows around 720,000 distinct CDR3 sequences, with 30% to 40% occurring only once. Those patients with uncontrolled infection, other autoimmune disease, pregnancy or lactation were excluded. This chain uses TRBV5-4 with TRBJ2-7, with 10 bases fitting TRBD1. This TCR was recovered from a woman in her forties with Graves' hyperthyroidism. The sequencing input was blood. The CDR3 nucleotides are TGTGCCAGCAGCTCGCCGGGACAGGGGATCGACGAGCAGTACTTC. Protein product: CASSSPGQGIDEQYF.